This TCR beta chain was observed in a study of blood T cells in healthy people across ages. Whole-study findings and limits: When one million T cells were used, diversity estimates were thought to be underestimates.

Next came a second PCR, run for about 7 to 12 cycles, which used a sample-barcoded 5' primer along with a J-beta primer mix. Each CDR3 protein is one row after TCRdb ran MiXCR on the 5' RACE reads. The profile shows more than 1,000,000 distinct CDR3 sequences, approximately 26% of them singletons. Details on this clonotype: Its cognate antigen is unknown.

This sample was shared with a second study, whose subject was T cells of mothers and their children.

Sequenced sample: blood. This TCR came from a girl aged 2 to 9 in good health.

Here the CDR3 reads CASSSTGTGNPTYF. In DNA form, the CDR3 reads TGTGCCAGCAGCTCTACCGGGACAGGGAATCCTACGTACTTC. V gene TRBV7-9 combines with J gene TRBJ2-5, with TRBD1 matching over 9 bases. V gave up 4 bases and J gave up 13 bases; unmatched junction bases: 13. Looked up from germline, CDR1 is SEHNR and CDR2 is FQNEAQ (reference sequence). The length of the CDR3 is 14 residues. The full variable domain, completed using reference TRBV7-9 and TRBJ2-5, is DTGVSQNPRHKITKRGQNVTFRCDPISEHNRLYWYRQTLGQGPEFLTYFQNEAQLEKSRLLSDRFSAERPKGSFSTLEIQRTEQGDSAMYLCASSSTGTGNPTYFGPGTRLLVL.